The 25 T cell receptor beta chains below come from one sample, sequenced in a study of identical twins. MiXCR, run by TCRdb on the 5' RACE reads, gives a single entry per CDR3 protein. The table lists approximately 280,000 distinct CDR3 sequences, around 8.8% of them singletons, with over 2% in the top ten. This sample also appeared in a second study, on yellow fever vaccine responses in identical twins.

Sequencing was performed on memory (CD45RO+) T cells sorted from blood. Receptors were obtained from a woman aged 18-29 years in good health.

This clonotype occurred a few times. The chain uses TRBV28 and TRBJ1-1; 7 bases align to TRBD1. Germline V gene lookup returns CDR1 MDHEN and CDR2 SYDVKM. The CDR3 loop spans 16 amino acids. Trimming at V came to 7 bases and at J to 4 bases, leaving 15 bases not matched to a gene. CDR3 DNA sequence: TGTGCCAGCAACGAGGGGGCAGACGGGTGGGGCACTGAAGCTTTCTTT. Translated, it gives CASNEGADGWGTEAFF.

The chain uses TRBV18 and TRBJ1-1; unclear D gene. Per the germline V gene, CDR1 is KGHSH and CDR2 is LQKENI. Trimming took off 5 bases at V and 0 bases at J, with 10 bases between the two ends. This CDR3 spans 14 amino acids. The DNA of the CDR3 is TGTGCCAGCTCATCGGGAAGACTGAACACTGAAGCTTTCTTT. Translating it yields CASSSGRLNTEAFF.

The V gene is TRBV7-8, the J gene TRBJ1-2, with D unclear. The germline gives CDR1 SGHVS, CDR2 FQNEAQ. This CDR3 region has 13 residues. Trimming removed 0 bases from V and 0 bases from J, with 2 bases in between. The CDR3 DNA sequence: TGTGCCAGCAGCTTAGCAACTAACTATGGCTACACCTTC. Its protein is CASSLATNYGYTF.

At least ten counts were recorded for this clonotype. The chain uses TRBV3-1 and TRBJ1-2; D remains unclear. This CDR3 has 13 amino acids. Trimming cost V 2 bases and J 7 bases, with 11 bases left between them. Germline values: CDR1 LGHDT, CDR2 YNNKEL (reference sequence). The CDR3 region is CASSQLVGSGYTF. As DNA, the CDR3 is TGTGCCAGCAGCCAACTGGTGGGCTCTGGCTACACCTTC. The variable domain in full, completed from reference TRBV3-1 and TRBJ1-2, reads DTAVSQTPKYLVTQMGNDKSIKCEQNLGHDTMYWYKQDSKKFLKIMFSYNNKELIINETVPNRFSPKSPDKAHLNLHINSLELGDSAVYFCASSQLVGSGYTFGSGTRLTVV.

V gene TRBV7-9 combines with J gene TRBJ1-2; D call uncertain. Deletions cut 3 bases from V and 7 bases from J, with 9 bases between. The CDR3 consists of 12 residues. Germline V CDR1 and CDR2: SEHNR, FQNEAQ (reference sequence). CDR3: CASSFPQIGYTF. The DNA of the CDR3 is TGTGCCAGCAGCTTCCCACAGATTGGCTACACCTTC.

This chain's CDR3 is CASTKGEGSYNEQFF. Here the CDR3 DNA reads TGTGCCAGCACCAAAGGGGAGGGCTCCTACAATGAGCAGTTCTTC. The chain couples TRBV3-1 to TRBJ2-1, with 7 positions matching TRBD2. The CDR3 runs to 15 residues. J was trimmed by 0 bases and V by 7 bases; bases with no gene match: 6. The germline gives CDR1 LGHDT, CDR2 YNNKEL (reference sequence).

Ten or more counts support this clonotype. V and J are TRBV11-1 and TRBJ2-1, with 12 bases lining up with TRBD2. The CDR3 extends over 18 amino acids. With 5 bases clipped from V and 5 bases from J, the junction kept 13 bases outside the gene matches. CDR1 SGHAT and CDR2 FQDESV come from the germline V gene (reference sequence). In DNA, the CDR3 is TGTGCCAGCAGCCCAAGACTAGCGGGGGCTCTCCCGCACAATGAGCAGTTCTTC. Protein product: CASSPRLAGALPHNEQFF.

This chain uses TRBV7-9 with TRBJ1-4; tentative D call: TRBD1 (5 bases). Germline CDR1 reads SEHNR; CDR2 reads FQNEAQ (reference sequence). Trimming pared 2 bases from V and 8 bases from J, leaving 15 bases between. The CDR3 is 15 residues long. The CDR3 loop reads CASSLIQGSREKLFF. The DNA of the CDR3 is TGTGCCAGCAGCTTAATTCAGGGTTCACGGGAAAAACTGTTTTTT.

The chain recombines TRBV3-1 with TRBJ2-1; D call uncertain. In germline, CDR1 is LGHDT, CDR2 YNNKEL (reference sequence). The CDR3 sequence is 18 residues long. V was pared by 11 bases and J by 0 bases, with 26 bases between. This CDR3 reads CACCFGPLWVDSYNEQFF. The CDR3 DNA reads as TGTGCCTGCTGTTTCGGGCCCCTATGGGTAGACTCCTACAATGAGCAGTTCTTC.

The chain uses TRBV28 and TRBJ2-7, with D maybe TRBD1 (6 bases). Trimming cost V 7 bases and J 4 bases, with 8 bases left between them. This CDR3 has 11 amino acids. The germline V gene encodes CDR1 MDHEN and CDR2 SYDVKM. The CDR3 DNA reads TGTGCCAGCAAACAGGGTTACGAGCAGTACTTC. It yields the protein CASKQGYEQYF.

In its sample, this clonotype was seen a few times. The J gene is TRBJ2-7, the V gene TRBV29-1; 9 bases fit TRBD1. After removal of 5 bases from V and 6 bases from J, the junction contained 8 bases not matched to a gene. The CDR3 contains 13 residues. Germline V gene data show CDR1 as SQVTM and CDR2 as ANQGSEA. CDR3 nucleotide sequence: TGCAGCGTTCTGGGACAGGGAGGCTCCGAGCAGTACTTC. Its protein product is CSVLGQGGSEQYF.

This clonotype was seen repeatedly, ten times or more. This rearrangement joins TRBV5-1 to TRBJ2-2; a possible D gene is TRBD1 (6 bases). Germline loops: CDR1 SGHRS, CDR2 YFSETQ. V was cut by 4 bases and J by 1 base, with 8 bases left in between. The CDR3 extends over 14 amino acids. The chain's CDR3 is CASSRGQNTGELFF. Here the CDR3 DNA reads TGCGCCAGCAGCCGGGGACAGAACACCGGGGAGCTGTTTTTT.

This clonotype was detected ten times or more. The rearrangement uses TRBV7-2 and TRBJ1-5; 7 nucleotides agree with TRBD1. Looked up from germline, CDR1 is SGHTA and CDR2 is FQGNSA. The CDR3 is made up of 16 amino acids. Losses at the gene ends were 4 bases for V and 3 bases for J; bases not matched to a gene: 9. CDR3 amino acids: CASSSQTGIVNQPQHF. CDR3 nucleotides: TGTGCCAGCAGCTCTCAGACAGGGATCGTCAATCAGCCCCAGCATTTT.

The V gene is TRBV6-1, the J gene TRBJ2-7; TRBD2 aligns across 10 bases. CDR3 length equals 15 residues. The germline V gene encodes CDR1 MNHNS and CDR2 SASEGT. V trimming: 6 bases; J trimming: 3 bases; junction bases outside the gene matches: 8. The CDR3 nucleotides read TGTGCCAGCAGCCTAGGACTAGCGGAGAACTACGAGCAGTACGTC. This codes for CASSLGLAENYEQYV.

This clonotype appeared a few times. The chain combines TRBV11-2 with TRBJ2-1, with D perhaps matching TRBD2 (5 bases). The CDR3 covers 14 residues. CDR1 and CDR2 from the germline V gene are SGHAT and FQNNGV. The V and J ends lost 1 base and 7 bases respectively, with 11 bases between them. The CDR3 DNA is TGTGCCAGCAGCTTAGTACGGGGTTATAATGAGCAGTTCTTC. Its protein product is CASSLVRGYNEQFF.

This clonotype was seen repeatedly, ten times or more. This chain links TRBV29-1 with TRBJ1-1; 9 bases agree with TRBD1. V lost 6 bases and J lost 1; bases outside the gene matches: 3. The CDR3 runs 13 residues. The germline CDR1 and CDR2 sequences are SQVTM and ANQGSEA. The CDR3 DNA sequence: TGCAGCGTCCGGGGACAGGGGAACACTGAAGCTTTCTTT. It codes for CSVRGQGNTEAFF.

This clonotype was counted only a few times. The chain couples TRBV11-1 to TRBJ2-1; 7 nucleotides align to TRBD2. With V trimmed by 5 bases and J by 1 base, 5 bases remained unmatched. Germline V lookup: CDR1 SGHAT, CDR2 FQDESV (reference sequence). This CDR3 contains 15 residues. As DNA, the CDR3 is TGTGCCAGCAGCCGAGCGGGAAGATCCTACAATGAGCAGTTCTTC. Protein product: CASSRAGRSYNEQFF.

The V call is TRBV7-9, the J call TRBJ2-1, with 10 bases lining up with TRBD2. The CDR3 length is 13 residues. With V trimmed by 3 bases and J by 7 bases, 0 bases remained unmatched. The germline gives CDR1 SEHNR, CDR2 FQNEAQ (reference sequence). CDR3 sequence: CASSLGLANEQFF. CDR3 DNA: TGTGCCAGCAGCTTGGGACTAGCGAATGAGCAGTTCTTC.

This clonotype was counted at least ten times. The V call is TRBV12-3 or TRBV12-4, the J call TRBJ1-2, with 9 bases that match TRBD1. The CDR3 is 14 residues long. Germline trimming cut 5 bases from V and 5 bases from J; bases unmatched to any gene: 6. The DNA for the CDR3 is TGTGCCAGCAGTACACAGGGGGCGATTTATGGCTACACCTTC. This gives the protein CASSTQGAIYGYTF.

This clonotype was counted many times. The V gene is TRBV12-3 or TRBV12-4, the J gene TRBJ2-2; a weak D match, TRBD2 (5 bases). Trimming shortened V by 8 bases and J by 1 base, and 14 bases separated the two germline ends. CDR3 length: 15 residues. The chain's CDR3 is CASRSGLLNTGELFF. The CDR3, as DNA: TGTGCCAGCCGGTCCGGACTCTTGAACACCGGGGAGCTGTTTTTT.

This clonotype was seen ten or more times. The chain combines TRBV28 with TRBJ1-6, with a weak D call TRBD1 (6 bases). V lost 5 bases and J 5 bases, leaving 16 bases between the germline ends. The CDR3 has 16 residues. Germline V gene sequence: CDR1 MDHEN, CDR2 SYDVKM. The CDR3 sequence is CASSSATRGNNSPLHF. The CDR3 coding sequence is TGTGCCAGCAGTAGCGCGACGAGGGGGAATAATTCACCCCTCCACTTT.

The V and J genes are TRBV7-9 and TRBJ2-7; 10 bases match TRBD2. This CDR3 has 16 residues. With 1 base clipped from V and 0 bases from J, the junction kept 3 bases outside the gene matches. Germline V lookup: CDR1 SEHNR, CDR2 FQNEAQ (reference sequence). The CDR3 reads CASSLERTSGSYEQYF. The CDR3 bases are TGTGCCAGCAGCTTAGAAAGGACTAGCGGCTCCTACGAGCAGTACTTC.

The V call is TRBV11-2, the J call TRBJ2-1; tentatively, D is TRBD1 (6 bases). V lost 5 bases to trimming and J lost 5 bases, with 10 bases between them. From germline, CDR1 is SGHAT and CDR2 FQNNGV. This CDR3 has 13 amino acids. The CDR3 bases are TGTGCCAGCAGCACACAGGGTCACAATGAGCAGTTCTTC. Encoded protein: CASSTQGHNEQFF.

This clonotype was picked up a small number of times. The chain has TRBV20-1 and TRBJ2-7; D not resolved. This CDR3 is 13 amino acids long. CDR1 DFQATT and CDR2 SNEGSKA come from the germline V gene (reference sequence). Trimming pared 5 bases from V and 4 bases from J, leaving 15 bases between. For the CDR3, the DNA is TGCAGTGCTCTTAGATCCGGATCTTACGAGCAGTACGTC. Protein: CSALRSGSYEQYV.

This clonotype showed up many times. The V call is TRBV6-4, the J call TRBJ2-1, with 7 bases aligning to TRBD2. Germline CDR1 and CDR2: MRHNA and SNTAGT. J gave up 0 bases and V 8 bases, and 4 bases lay outside the gene matches. The CDR3 is made up of 14 amino acids. CDR3 sequence (DNA): TGTGCCAGCTCAGCGGGGACCTCCTACAATGAGCAGTTCTTC. Protein sequence: CASSAGTSYNEQFF.